The T cell receptor (beta chain) under discussion was sequenced for a study of blood T cell repertoires in COVID-19. CDR3 size: 14 residues. CDR1 SGHRS and CDR2 YFSETQ come from the germline V gene. Trimming took off 4 bases at V and 1 base at J, with 8 bases between the two ends. Libraries were prepared by immunoSEQ multiplex PCR; TCRdb keeps only in-frame clonotypes and omits some of them. This sample has approximately 280,000 clones, with about four fifths found just once. The sequenced material came from PBMCs or T cells enriched from blood (not recorded which). The chain employs TRBV5-1 and TRBJ2-2; tentatively, D is TRBD2 (6 bases). This clonotype was sampled from a man aged 40-55 years who had been exposed to COVID-19. CDR3 residues: CASSPGGNTGELFF. In nucleotides, the CDR3 is TGCGCCAGCAGCCCCGGGGGGAACACCGGGGAGCTGTTTTTT.